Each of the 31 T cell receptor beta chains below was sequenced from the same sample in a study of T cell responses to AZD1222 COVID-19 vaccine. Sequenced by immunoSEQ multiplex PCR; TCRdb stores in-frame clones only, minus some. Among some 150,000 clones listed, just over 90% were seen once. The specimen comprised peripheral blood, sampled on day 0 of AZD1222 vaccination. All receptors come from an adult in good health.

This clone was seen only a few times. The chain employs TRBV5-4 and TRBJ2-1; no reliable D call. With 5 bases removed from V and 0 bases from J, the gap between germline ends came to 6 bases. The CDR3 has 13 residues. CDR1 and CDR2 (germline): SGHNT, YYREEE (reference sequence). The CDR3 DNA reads TGTGCCAGCAGGCATGACTCCTACAATGAGCAGTTCTTC. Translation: CASRHDSYNEQFF.

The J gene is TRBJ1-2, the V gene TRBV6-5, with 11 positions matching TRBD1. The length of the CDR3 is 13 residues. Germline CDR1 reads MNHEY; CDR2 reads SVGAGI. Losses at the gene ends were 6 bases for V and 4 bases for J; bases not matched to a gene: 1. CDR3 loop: CASRGTGGYGYTF. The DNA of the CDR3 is TGTGCCAGCAGGGGGACAGGGGGCTATGGCTACACCTTC.

CDR3 sequence reads: CSTRDRGATEAFF. CDR3 bases: TGCAGCACCCGGGACAGGGGGGCCACTGAAGCTTTCTTT. The chain has TRBV29-1 and TRBJ1-1; 11 bases fit TRBD1. V lost 8 bases, J lost 4 bases, and 6 bases stayed unmatched. Germline V gene data show CDR1 as SQVTM and CDR2 as ANQGSEA. CDR3 length: 13 residues.

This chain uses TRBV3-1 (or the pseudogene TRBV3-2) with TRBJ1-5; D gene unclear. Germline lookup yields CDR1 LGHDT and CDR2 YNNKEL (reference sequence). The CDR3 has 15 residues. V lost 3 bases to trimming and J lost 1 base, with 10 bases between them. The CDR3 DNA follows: TGTGCCAGCAGCCAGGGCCTGGGGAGCAATCAGCCCCAGCATTTT. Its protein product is CASSQGLGSNQPQHF.

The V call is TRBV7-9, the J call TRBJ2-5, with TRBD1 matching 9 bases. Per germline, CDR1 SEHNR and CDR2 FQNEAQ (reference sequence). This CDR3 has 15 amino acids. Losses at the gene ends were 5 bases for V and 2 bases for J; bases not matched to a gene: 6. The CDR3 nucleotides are TGTGCCAGCAGCCCTTACAGGGGGCGTCAAGAGACCCAGTACTTC. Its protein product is CASSPYRGRQETQYF.

CDR3 coding DNA: TGCGCCAGCAGCTTGGGCGTCAAGCCCTGGGAGACCCAGTACTTC. Its translation: CASSLGVKPWETQYF. The chain employs TRBV5-1 and TRBJ2-5; no firm D call. The germline V gene encodes CDR1 SGHRS and CDR2 YFSETQ. The CDR3 has 15 amino acids. Trimming took 0 bases from V and 5 from J, leaving 14 bases between them.

The CDR3 loop is CASSLTGEETQYF. In DNA form, the CDR3 reads TGCGCCAGCAGCTTGACCGGGGAGGAGACCCAGTACTTC. The chain carries TRBV5-1 and TRBJ2-5; a weak D match, TRBD2 (5 bases). CDR1 is SGHRS and CDR2 is YFSETQ in the germline V gene. Trimming took off 1 base at V and 5 bases at J, with 9 bases between the two ends. The CDR3 loop spans 13 amino acids.

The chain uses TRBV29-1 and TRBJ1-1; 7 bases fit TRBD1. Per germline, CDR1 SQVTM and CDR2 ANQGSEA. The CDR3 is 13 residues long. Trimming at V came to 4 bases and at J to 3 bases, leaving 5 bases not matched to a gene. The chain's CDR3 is CSVARGPYTEAFF. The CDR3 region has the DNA TGCAGCGTTGCTAGGGGGCCGTACACTGAAGCTTTCTTT.

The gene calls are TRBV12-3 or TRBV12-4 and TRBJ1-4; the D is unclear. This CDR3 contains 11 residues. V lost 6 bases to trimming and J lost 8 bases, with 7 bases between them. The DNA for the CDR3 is TGTGCCAGCAGCGTCGGGGAAAAACTGTTTTTT. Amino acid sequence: CASSVGEKLFF.

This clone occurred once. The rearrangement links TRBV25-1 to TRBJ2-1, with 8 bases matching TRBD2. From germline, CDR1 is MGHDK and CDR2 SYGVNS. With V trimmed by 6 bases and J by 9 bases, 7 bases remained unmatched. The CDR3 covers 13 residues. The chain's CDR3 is CASSRGGRIEQFF. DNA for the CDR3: TGTGCCAGCAGCCGGGGCGGGAGGATTGAGCAGTTCTTC.

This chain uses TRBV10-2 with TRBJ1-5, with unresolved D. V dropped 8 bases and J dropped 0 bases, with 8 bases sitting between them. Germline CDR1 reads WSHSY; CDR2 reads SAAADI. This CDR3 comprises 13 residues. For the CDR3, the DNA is TGCGCCAGCGTCCGGTATAGCAATCAGCCCCAGCATTTT. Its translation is CASVRYSNQPQHF.

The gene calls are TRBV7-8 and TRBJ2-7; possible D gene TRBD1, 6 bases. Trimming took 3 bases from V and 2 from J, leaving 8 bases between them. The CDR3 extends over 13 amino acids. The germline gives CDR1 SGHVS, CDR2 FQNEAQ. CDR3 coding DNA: TGTGCCAGCAGCTTTGCAGGGGCCTACGAGCAGTACTTC. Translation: CASSFAGAYEQYF.

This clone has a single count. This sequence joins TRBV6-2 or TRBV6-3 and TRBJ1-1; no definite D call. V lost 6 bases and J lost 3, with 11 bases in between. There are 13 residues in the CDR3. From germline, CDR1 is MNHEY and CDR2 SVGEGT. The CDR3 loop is CASSPTVHTEAFF. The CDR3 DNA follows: TGTGCCAGCAGCCCAACCGTGCACACTGAAGCTTTCTTT.

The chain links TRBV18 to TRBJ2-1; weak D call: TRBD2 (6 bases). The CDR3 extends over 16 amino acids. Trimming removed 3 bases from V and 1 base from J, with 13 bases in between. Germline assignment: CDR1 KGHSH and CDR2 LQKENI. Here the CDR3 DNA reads TGTGCCAGCTCACCGGGGGGTACGGGTTCCTACAATGAGCAGTTCTTC. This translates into CASSPGGTGSYNEQFF.

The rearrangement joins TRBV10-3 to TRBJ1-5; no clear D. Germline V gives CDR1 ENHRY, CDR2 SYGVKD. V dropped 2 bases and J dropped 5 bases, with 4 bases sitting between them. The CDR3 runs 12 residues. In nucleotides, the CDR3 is TGTGCCATCAGTGAGGGATATCAGCCCCAGCATTTT. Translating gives CAISEGYQPQHF.

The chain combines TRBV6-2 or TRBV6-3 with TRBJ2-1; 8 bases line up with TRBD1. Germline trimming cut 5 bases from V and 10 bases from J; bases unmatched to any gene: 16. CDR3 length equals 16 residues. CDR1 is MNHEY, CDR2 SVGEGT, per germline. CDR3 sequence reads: CASSPLSKPGQEEQFF. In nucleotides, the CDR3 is TGTGCCAGCAGTCCACTATCTAAACCGGGACAGGAGGAGCAGTTCTTC.

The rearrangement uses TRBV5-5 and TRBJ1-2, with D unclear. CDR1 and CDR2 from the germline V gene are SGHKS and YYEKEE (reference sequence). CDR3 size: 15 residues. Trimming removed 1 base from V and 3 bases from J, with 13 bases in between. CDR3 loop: CASSLRGGSDYGYTF. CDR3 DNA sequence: TGTGCCAGCAGCTTGCGGGGAGGATCTGACTATGGCTACACCTTC.

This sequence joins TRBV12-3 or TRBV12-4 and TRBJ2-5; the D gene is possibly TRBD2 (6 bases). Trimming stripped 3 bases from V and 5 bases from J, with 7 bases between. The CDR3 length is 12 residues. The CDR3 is CASSFGGETQYF. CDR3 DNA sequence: TGTGCCAGCAGTTTTGGGGGGGAGACCCAGTACTTC.

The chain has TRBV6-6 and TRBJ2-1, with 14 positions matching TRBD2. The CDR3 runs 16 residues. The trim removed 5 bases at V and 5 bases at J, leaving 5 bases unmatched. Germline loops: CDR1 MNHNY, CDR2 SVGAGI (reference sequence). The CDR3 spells CASSRLAGGPHNEQFF. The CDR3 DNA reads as TGTGCCAGCAGTCGACTAGCGGGAGGGCCCCACAATGAGCAGTTCTTC.

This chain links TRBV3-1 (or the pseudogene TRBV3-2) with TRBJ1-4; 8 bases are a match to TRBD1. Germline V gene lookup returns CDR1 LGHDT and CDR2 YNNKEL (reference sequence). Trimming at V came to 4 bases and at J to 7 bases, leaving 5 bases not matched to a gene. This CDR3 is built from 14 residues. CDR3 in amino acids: CASSLDRALEKLFF. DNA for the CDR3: TGTGCCAGCAGCCTGGACAGGGCCCTTGAAAAACTGTTTTTT.

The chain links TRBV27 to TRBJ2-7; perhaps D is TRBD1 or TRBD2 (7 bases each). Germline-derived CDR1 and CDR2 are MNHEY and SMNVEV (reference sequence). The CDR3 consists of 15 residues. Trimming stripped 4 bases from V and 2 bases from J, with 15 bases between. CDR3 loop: CASSSRGGGTYEQYF. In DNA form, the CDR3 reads TGTGCCAGCAGTTCCCGGGGAGGGGGCACCTACGAGCAGTACTTC.

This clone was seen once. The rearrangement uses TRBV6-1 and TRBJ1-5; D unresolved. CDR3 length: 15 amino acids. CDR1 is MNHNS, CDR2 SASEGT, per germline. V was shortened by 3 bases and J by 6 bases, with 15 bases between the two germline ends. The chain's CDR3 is CASSDKGRTLQPQHF. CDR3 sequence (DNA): TGTGCCAGCAGTGATAAGGGCAGAACGCTTCAGCCCCAGCATTTT.

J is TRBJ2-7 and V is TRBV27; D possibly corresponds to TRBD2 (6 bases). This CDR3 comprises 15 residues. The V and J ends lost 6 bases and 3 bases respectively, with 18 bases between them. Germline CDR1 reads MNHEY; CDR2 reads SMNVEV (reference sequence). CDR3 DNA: TGTGCCAGCAGCACCTTAGCGGTTCCCGTCTACGAGCAGTACTTC. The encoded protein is CASSTLAVPVYEQYF.

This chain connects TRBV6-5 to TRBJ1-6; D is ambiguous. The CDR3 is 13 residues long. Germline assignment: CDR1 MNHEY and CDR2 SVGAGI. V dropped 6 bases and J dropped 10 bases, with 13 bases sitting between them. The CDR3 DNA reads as TGTGCCAGCAGCTCCCCGCCGGGATCACCCCTCCACTTT. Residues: CASSSPPGSPLHF.

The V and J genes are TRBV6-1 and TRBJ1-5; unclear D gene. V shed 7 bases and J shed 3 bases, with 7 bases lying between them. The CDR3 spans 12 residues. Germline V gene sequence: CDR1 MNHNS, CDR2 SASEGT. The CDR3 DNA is TGTGCCAGCACAGTTAACAATCAGCCCCAGCATTTT. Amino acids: CASTVNNQPQHF.

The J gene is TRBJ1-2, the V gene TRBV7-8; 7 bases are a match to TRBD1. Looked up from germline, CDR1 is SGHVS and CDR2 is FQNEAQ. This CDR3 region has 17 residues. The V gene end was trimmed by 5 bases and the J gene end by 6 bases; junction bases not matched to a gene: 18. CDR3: CASSPRGRQGGLNGYTF. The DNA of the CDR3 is TGTGCCAGCAGCCCCCGGGGCCGACAGGGCGGGCTGAATGGCTACACCTTC. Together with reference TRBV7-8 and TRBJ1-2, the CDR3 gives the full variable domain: GAGVSQSPRYKVAKRGQDVALRCDPISGHVSLFWYQQALGQGPEFLTYFQNEAQLDKSGLPSDRFFAERPEGSVSTLKIQRTQQEDSAVYLCASSPRGRQGGLNGYTFGSGTRLTVV.

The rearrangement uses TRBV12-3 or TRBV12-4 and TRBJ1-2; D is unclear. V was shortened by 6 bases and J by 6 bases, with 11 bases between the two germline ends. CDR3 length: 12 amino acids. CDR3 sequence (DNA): TGTGCCAGCAGCTGGTTTGGTAATGGCTACACCTTC. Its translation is CASSWFGNGYTF.

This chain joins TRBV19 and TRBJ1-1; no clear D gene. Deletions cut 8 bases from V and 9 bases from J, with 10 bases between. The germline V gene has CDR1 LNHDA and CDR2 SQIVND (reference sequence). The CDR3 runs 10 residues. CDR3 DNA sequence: TGTGCCAGTTTCGACGGACAAGCTTTCTTT. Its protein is CASFDGQAFF.

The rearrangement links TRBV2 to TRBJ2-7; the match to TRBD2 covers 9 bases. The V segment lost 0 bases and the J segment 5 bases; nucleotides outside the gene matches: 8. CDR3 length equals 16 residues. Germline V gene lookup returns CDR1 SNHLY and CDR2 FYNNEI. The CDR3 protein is CASSEALSGRSHEQYF. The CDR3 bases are TGTGCCAGCAGTGAAGCTCTAAGCGGGAGGTCCCACGAGCAGTACTTC.

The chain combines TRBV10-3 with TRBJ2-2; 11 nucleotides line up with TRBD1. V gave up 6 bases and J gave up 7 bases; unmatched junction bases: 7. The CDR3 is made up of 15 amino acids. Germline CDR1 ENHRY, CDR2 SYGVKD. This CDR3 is CAISGGQGADGELFF. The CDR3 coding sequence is TGTGCCATCAGCGGAGGACAGGGGGCCGACGGGGAGCTGTTTTTT.

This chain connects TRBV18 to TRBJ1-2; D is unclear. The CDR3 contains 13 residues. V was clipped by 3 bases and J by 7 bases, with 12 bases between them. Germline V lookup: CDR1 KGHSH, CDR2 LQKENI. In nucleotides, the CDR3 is TGTGCCAGCTCACCGGCGGGAGAGGGTGGCTACACCTTC. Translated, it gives CASSPAGEGGYTF.